This paragraph reports one T cell receptor (beta chain). These data come from a study of T cell changes during pregnancy in multiple sclerosis. The assay was immunoSEQ multiplex PCR, and TCRdb's table has in-frame clones only and misses some. The repertoire consists of tens of thousands of clones, with approximately 90% occurring once and the leading ten covering approximately 0.6%. This CDR3 spans 16 amino acids. The ends lost 1 base at V and 3 bases at J; junction bases unmatched: 6. Germline V gene data show CDR1 as LGHNA and CDR2 as YNFKEQ. Sequenced here: CD4+ T cells from peripheral blood mononuclear cells, sampled after pregnancy. V is TRBV4-2 and J is TRBJ1-2; 9 bases agree with TRBD1. The sequence derives from a female donor with multiple sclerosis, enrolled in a pregnancy study. The CDR3 region is CASSQVGTGFYYGYTF. CDR3 DNA: TGTGCCAGCAGCCAAGTGGGGACAGGGTTTTACTATGGCTACACCTTC.